The T cell receptor beta chain under discussion was sequenced for a study of blood T cell repertoires in COVID-19. As for the study in general: Sites in the United States, Italy and Spain provided acute and convalescent COVID-19 samples.

This clone appeared once. Other DNA variants within this sample encode the same CDR3. Germline lookup yields CDR1 SEHNR and CDR2 FQNEAQ (reference sequence). CDR3 length: 15 residues. V was shortened by 2 bases and J by 4 bases, with 9 bases between the two germline ends. The data were produced by immunoSEQ multiplex PCR, yet TCRdb's version contains in-frame clones alone and is incomplete. The table lists approximately 180,000 clones, around 82% of them singletons, with 17% in the top ten. This receptor was taken from a woman in her forties or fifties with acute COVID-19. The sample comprised PBMCs or T cells enriched from blood (not recorded which). J is TRBJ1-6 and V is TRBV7-9; tentatively, D is TRBD1 (5 bases). The CDR3 sequence: CASSLTDSYNSPLHF. CDR3 in DNA: TGTGCCAGCAGCTTAACTGACAGTTATAATTCACCCCTCCACTTT.